This TCR beta chain derives from a study of T cells in Graves' hyperthyroidism and ophthalmopathy. General study findings and limits: Ophthalmopathy and stable hyperthyroidism were separated by a 13 V-J model. Blood shared most expanded thyroid clonotypes above 0.001.

For this clonotype: Its antigen remains unidentified.

Patients aged 18 to 65 had newly diagnosed hyperthyroidism lasting under 2 months. Extraction of PBMCs used under 13 ml of fresh peripheral blood. RNA transcripts yielded amplified TCR beta CDR3 regions. The TCR CDR3 first-round RT-PCR relied on the HTBI primer set. MiXCR, run by TCRdb on the multiplex PCR reads, gives a single entry per CDR3 protein. The sample contains hundreds of thousands of distinct CDR3 sequences, around 15% of which appear only once. The sample comprised blood. This TCR was sampled from a woman aged 18 to 35 with Graves' hyperthyroidism.

The CDR3 DNA sequence: TGTGCCAGCAGCCAAATAGAACCCGGGGAGCTGTTTTTT. This translates into CASSQIEPGELFF. The chain carries TRBV7-2 and TRBJ2-2, with D unclear. V lost 5 bases to trimming and J lost 6 bases, with 10 bases between them. From germline, CDR1 is SGHTA and CDR2 FQGNSA. The CDR3 extends over 13 amino acids.